The T cell receptor (beta chain) described here comes from a study of glioma-infiltrating T cells. Regarding this clonotype: What it binds is unknown.

The iRepertoire nested amplicon-rescue multiplex PCR amplified TCR alpha and beta CDR3s from RNA. Input was roughly 100-450 ng of tissue mRNA or PBMC total RNA. One entry per CDR3 protein results from TCRdb running MiXCR on the multiplex PCR reads. The data show about 200,000 distinct CDR3 sequences, about 32% seen once. Trimming at V came to 5 bases and at J to 3 bases, leaving 8 bases not matched to a gene. The germline CDR1 and CDR2 sequences are PRHDT and FYEKMQ (reference sequence). The CDR3 extends over 16 amino acids. Study results and caveats: CDR3 overlap between tissue and blood was very small. Tissue-blood divergence was below expectation in non-neoplastic patients, above in gliomas.

The sample comprised glioma tissue, nonneoplastic brain tissue, or PBMCs (not recorded which). This receptor was obtained from a human donor with low-grade glioma or glioblastoma, undergoing nonglioma brain surgery, or in good health (not recorded which). The chain links TRBV13 to TRBJ2-3, with 10 bases matching TRBD2. In nucleotides, the CDR3 is TGTGCCAGCAGCCCACCTAGCGGGAGACGAACAGATACGCAGTATTTT. Protein sequence: CASSPPSGRRTDTQYF.